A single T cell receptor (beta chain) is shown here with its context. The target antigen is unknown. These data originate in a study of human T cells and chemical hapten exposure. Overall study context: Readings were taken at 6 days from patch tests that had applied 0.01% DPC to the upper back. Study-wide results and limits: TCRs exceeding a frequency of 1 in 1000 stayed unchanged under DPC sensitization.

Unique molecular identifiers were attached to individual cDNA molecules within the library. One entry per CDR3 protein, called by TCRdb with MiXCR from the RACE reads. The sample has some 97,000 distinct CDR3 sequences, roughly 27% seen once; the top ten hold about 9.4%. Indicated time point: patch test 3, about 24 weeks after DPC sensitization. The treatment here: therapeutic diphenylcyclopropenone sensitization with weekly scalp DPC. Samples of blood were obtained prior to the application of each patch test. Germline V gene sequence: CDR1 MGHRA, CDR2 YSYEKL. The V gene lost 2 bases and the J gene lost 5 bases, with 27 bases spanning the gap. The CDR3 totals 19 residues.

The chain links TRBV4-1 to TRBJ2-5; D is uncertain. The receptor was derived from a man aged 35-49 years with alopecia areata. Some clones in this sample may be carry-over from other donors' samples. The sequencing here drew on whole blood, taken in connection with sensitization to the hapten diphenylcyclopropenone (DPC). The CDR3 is CASSQSLPGQTHHAETQYF. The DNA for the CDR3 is TGCGCCAGCAGCCAATCCCTCCCCGGTCAGACTCATCATGCCGAGACCCAGTACTTC.